This T cell receptor beta chain was retrieved from a study of blood T cell repertoires in COVID-19. Overall study context: The samples span acute and convalescent COVID-19 from the United States, Italy and Spain. In each case, the material was cDNA or gDNA derived from T cells, B-cell-depleted T cells, or PBMCs.

Germline values: CDR1 SEHNR, CDR2 FQNEAQ (reference sequence). The CDR3 runs to 13 residues. The V gene lost 1 base and the J gene lost 5 bases, with 8 bases spanning the gap. Two negative PCRs, clearance, or symptom resolution characterized the recovered Cohort 3 donors. How the authors handled the data: By means of reference gene primer amplification, nucleated cell counts were estimated. TCRdb keeps only in-frame clones here, not all; method: immunoSEQ multiplex PCR. The DNA gave D and trimming, while V, J and clone size come from that table. The sample has approximately 300,000 clones; more than 90% are singletons.

V and J are TRBV7-9 and TRBJ2-5; D uncertain. This clonotype was sampled from a man in his sixties who had recovered from COVID-19. The specimen sequenced was PBMCs or T cells enriched from blood (not recorded which). DNA for the CDR3: TGTGCCAGCAGCTTAGGGCAATTGGAGACCCAGTACTTC. Translating it yields CASSLGQLETQYF.